The entry that follows covers one T cell receptor beta chain sequence. Its antigen is still unknown. One end of the junction is discordant with germline, which a read error may explain. The CDR3 runs 16 residues. Germline CDR1 is SEHNR and CDR2 is FQNEAQ (reference sequence). The PCR ran on 60 Vbeta and 13 Jbeta primers. Sequencing was performed with immunoSEQ multiplex PCR; in TCRdb, only in-frame clones are kept and a portion is missing. The sample records 120,000 to 150,000 clones, over 70% being singletons. This entry comes from a study of cytomegalovirus exposure and HLA in healthy donors. Regarding the study as a whole: Testing in vitro showed three CMV-associated chains specific for CMV antigens.

The TCR originated in a man aged 30-40 years in good health and CMV-seropositive. Input material: PBMCs. J is TRBJ2-7 and V is TRBV7-9; maybe TRBD2 (6 bases). In DNA form, the CDR3 reads TGTTCCAGCAGCTTAAGTTCCCGAGGGACTCGCTACGAGCAGTACTTC. Translating it yields CSSSLSSRGTRYEQYF.